The 17 T cell receptor beta chains given below trace back to one sample, sequenced in a study of response to subunit inactivated influenza vaccine. TCRdb analysed the RT-PCR reads with MiXCR anew, one entry per CDR3 protein. The data contain 150,000 or so distinct CDR3 sequences, about 10% of them singletons. The sample in question was CD8+ T cells sorted from PBMCs, obtained around 25 months after vaccination. These TCRs come from a man between 50 and 69 years old who received an inactivated influenza vaccine.

This clonotype was counted only a few times. The chain carries TRBV6-2 or TRBV6-3 and TRBJ1-2; the D is unclear. Germline V lookup: CDR1 MNHEY, CDR2 SVGEGT. V was cut by 2 bases and J by 0 bases, with 10 bases left in between. The CDR3 totals 15 residues. CDR3 region: CASSYVEGSNYGYTF. The CDR3 DNA reads TGTGCCAGCAGTTACGTGGAAGGATCTAACTATGGCTACACCTTC.

This clonotype was recorded many times. The genes are TRBV5-1 and TRBJ1-1; the D is unclear. V was cut by 4 bases and J by 0 bases, with 19 bases left in between. The CDR3 is made up of 17 amino acids. CDR1 and CDR2 from the germline V gene are SGHRS and YFSETQ. The CDR3 region has the DNA TGCGCCAGCAGCCTCCGGTCGGGGAGAGACATGAACACTGAAGCTTTCTTT. Translating gives CASSLRSGRDMNTEAFF.

This clonotype was found a few times. This chain connects TRBV20-1 to TRBJ2-7, with 9 bases fitting TRBD2. The CDR3 is made up of 14 amino acids. The germline gives CDR1 DFQATT, CDR2 SNEGSKA (reference sequence). The J segment lost 4 bases and the V segment lost 0 bases, leaving 4 bases of the junction unmatched. The CDR3 nucleotides are TGCAGTGCTAGAGATATAGCGGGAGAGTACGAGCAGTACTTC. Translating it yields CSARDIAGEYEQYF.

The sample holds many counts of this clonotype. The gene calls are TRBV12-3 or TRBV12-4 and TRBJ1-2, with TRBD1 as a possible D gene (6 bases). The CDR3 contains 13 residues. The ends were cut back, 6 bases at V and 4 bases at J, with 12 bases in the middle. The CDR3: CASSPGQRYGYTF. The CDR3 DNA reads TGTGCCAGCAGCCCCGGACAGCGCTATGGCTACACCTTC.

In this sample, this clonotype turned up a few times. V and J are TRBV28 and TRBJ2-1; D ambiguous. Germline V lookup: CDR1 MDHEN, CDR2 SYDVKM. Trimming took off 7 bases at V and 7 bases at J, with 20 bases between the two ends. This CDR3 spans 15 amino acids. CDR3 DNA sequence: TGTGCCAGCAAAATATGGTCAGGAGAAGGGAATGAGCAGTTCTTC. Amino acids: CASKIWSGEGNEQFF.

This clonotype was counted ten times or more. The genes are TRBV7-2 and TRBJ2-7; tentative D call: TRBD1 (6 bases). This CDR3 spans 14 amino acids. The V end was cut by 1 base, the J end by 5 bases, with 12 bases between. From germline, CDR1 is SGHTA and CDR2 FQGNSA. The CDR3 reads CASSLGGQGHEQYF. The CDR3 nucleotides are TGTGCCAGCAGCTTAGGGGGGCAGGGCCACGAGCAGTACTTC. Looking up the rest from reference TRBV7-2 and TRBJ2-7 gives the full variable domain: GAGVSQSPSNKVTEKGKDVELRCDPISGHTALYWYRQSLGQGLEFLIYFQGNSAPDKSGLPSDRFSAERTGGSVSTLTIQRTQQEDSAVYLCASSLGGQGHEQYFGPGTRLTVT.

Here the CDR3 reads CASSIGQGTSGANVLTF. The CDR3 DNA reads as TGCGCCAGCAGCATCGGACAGGGAACCTCTGGGGCCAACGTCCTGACTTTC. This rearrangement joins TRBV4-1 to TRBJ2-6, with 8 bases fitting TRBD1. This CDR3 comprises 17 residues. CDR1 and CDR2 (germline): MGHRA, YSYEKL. The J segment lost 0 bases and the V segment lost 5 bases, leaving 6 bases of the junction unmatched.

V is TRBV29-1 and J is TRBJ1-1; a weak D match, TRBD1 (6 bases). V lost 7 bases and J lost 4, with 13 bases in between. CDR1 and CDR2 (germline): SQVTM, ANQGSEA. The CDR3 loop spans 12 amino acids. CDR3 sequence: CSGLGGATEAFF. Here the CDR3 DNA reads TGCAGCGGTCTTGGGGGGGCCACTGAAGCTTTCTTT.

J is TRBJ2-7 and V is TRBV5-1; D gene unclear. CDR3 length: 14 residues. V lost 0 bases and J lost 7, with 14 bases in between. Germline CDR1 SGHRS, CDR2 YFSETQ. The CDR3 sequence is CASSLAVGMGEQYF. CDR3 DNA: TGCGCCAGCAGCTTGGCCGTAGGGATGGGTGAGCAGTACTTC.

This clonotype was observed a handful of times. V usage is TRBV9 and J usage is TRBJ1-2; D not certain. The CDR3 extends over 15 amino acids. Trimming pared 2 bases from V and 4 bases from J, leaving 15 bases between. Germline V CDR1 and CDR2: SGDLS, YYNGEE. The CDR3 sequence: CASSVATGPSYGYTF. CDR3 bases: TGTGCCAGCAGCGTGGCAACCGGGCCCAGCTATGGCTACACCTTC.

In this sample, this clonotype turned up a few times. V is TRBV27 and J is TRBJ2-1, with D perhaps TRBD1 or TRBD2 (6 bases each). V lost 3 bases and J lost 3, with 15 bases in between. From germline, CDR1 is MNHEY and CDR2 SMNVEV (reference sequence). The CDR3 consists of 16 residues. In DNA, the CDR3 is TGTGCCAGCAGTTTGGGGGTGAGGGGGGACTACAATGAGCAGTTCTTC. This gives the protein CASSLGVRGDYNEQFF.

This chain joins TRBV4-2 and TRBJ2-1, with D unresolved. Germline V gene data show CDR1 as LGHNA and CDR2 as YNFKEQ. This CDR3 contains 16 residues. The ends were cut back, 0 bases at V and 5 bases at J, with 14 bases in the middle. Written as DNA, the CDR3 is TGTGCCAGCAGCCAAGAGGCCATTATGACAAACAATGAGCAGTTCTTC. It translates to CASSQEAIMTNNEQFF.

This clonotype has just a few counts. The chain combines TRBV4-2 with TRBJ1-2; D unclear. The CDR3 spans 18 residues. V was trimmed by 3 bases and J by 4 bases, leaving 24 bases between them. Germline CDR1 reads LGHNA; CDR2 reads YNFKEQ. CDR3 bases: TGTGCCAGCAGCCACACCGGCGCTACTAGGACTCGTGGCTATGGCTACACCTTC. As protein: CASSHTGATRTRGYGYTF.

With respect to this clonotype: Germline is not matched at one junction end, which may reflect a read error. The V and J genes are TRBV25-1 and TRBJ1-1; TRBD1 matches at 8 bases. CDR3 size: 12 residues. Germline CDR1 and CDR2: MGHDK and SYGVNS. The CDR3 region has the DNA TGTGCCAGCAGTGAATGGCAGGGGGCTGAGAACTTT. It codes for CASSEWQGAENF.

Many counts were recorded for this clonotype. The chain joins TRBV11-2 to TRBJ2-7, with a possible D match to TRBD1 (6 bases). The ends were cut back, 5 bases at V and 6 bases at J, with 17 bases in the middle. The CDR3 has 14 amino acids. The germline CDR1 and CDR2 sequences are SGHAT and FQNNGV. In DNA form, the CDR3 reads TGTGCCAGCAGCCCAACAGGGTTCGCAACCGAGCAGTACTTC. It codes for CASSPTGFATEQYF.

This clonotype has only a few counts. The rearrangement joins TRBV29-1 to TRBJ1-4; tentative D call: TRBD1 (5 bases). Trimming left V 5 bases short and J 4 bases short, with 14 bases between. CDR3 length equals 14 residues. Germline V gene lookup returns CDR1 SQVTM and CDR2 ANQGSEA. The CDR3 nucleotides are TGCAGCGTTCACCTGACAGTATATAATGAAAAACTGTTTTTT. Translating gives CSVHLTVYNEKLFF.

This clonotype was counted many times. This rearrangement joins TRBV10-3 to TRBJ1-2; the D is unclear. The length of the CDR3 is 14 residues. V was pared by 2 bases and J by 4 bases, with 11 bases between. Germline values: CDR1 ENHRY, CDR2 SYGVKD. The CDR3 coding sequence is TGTGCCATCAGTGAGGGCGGTTGGGCCTATGGCTACACCTTC. Residues: CAISEGGWAYGYTF.